A selection of T cell receptor beta chains follows, all from one sample in a study of early T cells in non-severe SARS-CoV-2 infection. MiXCR was run by TCRdb on the 5' RACE reads, yielding one entry per CDR3 protein. The repertoire consists of some 64,000 distinct CDR3 sequences, with 13% occurring once and the leading ten covering 8% to 10%. The specimen sequenced was whole blood. The receptors come from an adult who was a healthcare worker with PCR-confirmed SARS-CoV-2 infection or an uninfected control (not recorded which). Both conserved end residues are part of each CDR3. The order of the fields is CDR3 DNA, CDR3 protein, CDR3 length, J gene, V gene, clone size, D gene. A D gene is named only where the DNA matches it firmly. A clone size is listed for some rows: how often the clone was seen (once, few, many), or a class if it is expanded.

TGTGCCAGCAGCCCCGATCTAGGAAGTGAGACCCAGTACTTC CASSPDLGSETQYF 14 TRBJ2-5 TRBV7-3 NA NA
TGTGCCAGCAGCCTAGACGGAGGGTACACTGAAGCTTTCTTT CASSLDGGYTEAFF 14 TRBJ1-1 TRBV28 many NA
TGTGCCAGCAGCACGGGACTAGGGAGAATCCAAGAGACCCAGTACTTC CASSTGLGRIQETQYF 16 TRBJ2-5 TRBV7-2 few TRBD2
TGTGCCAGCAGCGTAAACACCGGGGAGCTGTTTTTT CASSVNTGELFF 12 TRBJ2-2 TRBV7-3 many NA
TGTGCCAGCACAAGTAGCGTCGGACCCTACAATGAGCAGTTCTTC CASTSSVGPYNEQFF 15 TRBJ2-1 TRBV28 many NA
TGTGCCAGCAGTTTCACAATTGCCGAGACCCAGTACTTC CASSFTIAETQYF 13 TRBJ2-5 TRBV27 many NA
TGCGCCAGCAGCCAAGAACCGCCTAGCGGACAAGAGACCCAGTACTTC CASSQEPPSGQETQYF 16 TRBJ2-5 TRBV4-3 many TRBD2
TGCAGTGCTGGGCAGGGGGCAAGCAATCAGCCCCAGCATTTT CSAGQGASNQPQHF 14 TRBJ1-5 TRBV20-1 NA TRBD1
TGTGCCAGCAGCTCCCAGCGCAAAAACATTCAGTACTTC CASSSQRKNIQYF 13 TRBJ2-4 TRBV5-4 NA NA
TGTGCCAGCAGTTTAGTTCAGGGGGCGGGTACTGAAGCTTTCTTT CASSLVQGAGTEAFF 15 TRBJ1-1 TRBV28 many TRBD1
TGTGCCAGCAGTTTTCAGGCCCTTTTCAATTCACCCCTCCACTTT CASSFQALFNSPLHF 15 TRBJ1-6 TRBV27 NA NA
TGTGCCAGCAACCCAAGGGTGACAGGGATGGGAGACACTGAAGCTTTCTTT CASNPRVTGMGDTEAFF 17 TRBJ1-1 TRBV3-1 many TRBD1
TGTGCCAGCAGCTCTAGGGGGACCTATGGCTACACCTTC CASSSRGTYGYTF 13 TRBJ1-2 TRBV7-9 NA NA
TGCGCCAGCAGCCAAGAGAAGGGGGCGAGCACTGAAGCTTTCTTT CASSQEKGASTEAFF 15 TRBJ1-1 TRBV4-1 NA TRBD1
TGTGCCAGCAGTGAACACAGGAACCAAGAGACCCAGTACTTC CASSEHRNQETQYF 14 TRBJ2-5 TRBV25-1 NA NA
TGCAGTGCTAGAGATCCCTCCTGGCAGGGGGGGGCTTATGAGCAGTTCTTC CSARDPSWQGGAYEQFF 17 TRBJ2-1 TRBV20-1 few NA
TGTGCCAGCAGCCAGGGTTCGCCCGCCAATGAGCAGTTCTTC CASSQGSPANEQFF 14 TRBJ2-1 TRBV9 few NA
TGTGCCAGCAGCTCTGTCACTAGCGGGGGAACCTACGAGCAGTACTTC CASSSVTSGGTYEQYF 16 TRBJ2-7 TRBV7-2 many TRBD2
TGTGCCAGCAGCTGGCAGGGACCCAATCAGCCCCAGCATTTT CASSWQGPNQPQHF 14 TRBJ1-5 TRBV5-6 few NA
TGCGCCAGCAGACAGGGACTAGCGGGAGTAGATACGCAGTATTTT CASRQGLAGVDTQYF 15 TRBJ2-3 TRBV5-1 NA TRBD2
TGTGCCAGCAGCCTCCTTGACACCGGGGAGCTGTTTTTT CASSLLDTGELFF 13 TRBJ2-2 TRBV9 few NA
TGTGCCAGCTCCCGAGGGGGCGGTCAGCCCCAGCATTTT CASSRGGGQPQHF 13 TRBJ1-5 TRBV18 many TRBD1
TGTGCCAGCAGCTGGGACAGGGTATCCTACGAGCAGTACTTC CASSWDRVSYEQYF 14 TRBJ2-7 TRBV7-8 many TRBD1
TGTGCCACCAGTGACCCCCGGGGGACAGATACGCAGTATTTT CATSDPRGTDTQYF 14 TRBJ2-3 TRBV24-1 few NA